Presented here are 11 T cell receptor beta chains from one specimen sequenced in a study of spatial heterogeneity in lung cancer. TCRdb used MiXCR to reprocess the 5' RACE reads, holding one entry per CDR3 protein. The sample consists of about 21,000 distinct CDR3 sequences, just over 4.5% of them appearing once. Time point meaning: sample taken at primary tumor resection. Unsorted whole RNA samples from tumor, nontumor lung or frozen PBMC were sequenced. The specimen comprised PBMCs, sampled at surgery. Source of these receptors: a male donor with early-stage non-small cell lung cancer.

Judged by abundance, this clonotype is medium-sized. V gene TRBV28 combines with J gene TRBJ1-1; D gene uncertain. The CDR3 length is 12 residues. Per the germline V gene, CDR1 is MDHEN and CDR2 is SYDVKM. V gave up 7 bases and J gave up 5 bases, with 11 bases separating them. CDR3 bases: TGTGCCAGCACCACCTGGAGGACTGAAGCTTTCTTT. Protein sequence: CASTTWRTEAFF. Full variable domain (remainder filled in from reference TRBV28 and TRBJ1-1): DVKVTQSSRYLVKRTGEKVFLECVQDMDHENMFWYRQDPGLGLRLIYFSYDVKMKEKGDIPEGYSVSREKKERFSLILESASTNQTSMYLCASTTWRTEAFFGQGTRLTVV.

This clonotype has only a few counts. A single base separates this from a much larger clone, so it may be a read error. The chain combines TRBV27 with TRBJ1-1; maybe TRBD1 (5 bases). In germline, CDR1 is MNHEY, CDR2 SMNVEV (reference sequence). This CDR3 has 15 residues. The CDR3 loop reads CASSLGFGGNAEAFF. The CDR3 nucleotides are TGTGCCAGCAGTTTAGGGTTCGGGGGGAACGCTGAAGCTTTCTTT.

This clonotype has at least ten counts. The chain joins TRBV2 to TRBJ1-6, with D unresolved. Trimming pared 6 bases from V and 3 bases from J, leaving 12 bases between. The CDR3 has 15 amino acids. CDR1 and CDR2 from the germline V gene are SNHLY and FYNNEI. The CDR3 sequence is CASSPPGNYNSPLHF. In DNA, the CDR3 is TGTGCCAGCAGCCCCCCCGGGAACTATAATTCACCCCTCCACTTT. Using reference TRBV2 and TRBJ1-6 for the parts outside the CDR3, the full variable domain is EPEVTQTPSHQVTQMGQEVILRCVPISNHLYFYWYRQILGQKVEFLVSFYNNEISEKSEIFDDQFSVERPDGSNFTLKIRSTKLEDSAMYFCASSPPGNYNSPLHFGNGTRLTVT.

This clonotype has ten or more counts. V is TRBV30 and J is TRBJ1-2, with D unclear. V lost 5 bases and J 0 bases, leaving 7 bases between the germline ends. The germline CDR1 and CDR2 sequences are GTSNPN and SVGIG (reference sequence). CDR3 length: 12 amino acids. CDR3 loop: CAWVGTNYGYTF. CDR3 nucleotide sequence: TGTGCCTGGGTTGGCACTAACTATGGCTACACCTTC.

Relative to its sample, this clonotype is medium-sized (0.01 to 0.1%). The chain uses TRBV29-1 and TRBJ2-4; tentative D call: TRBD2 (5 bases). V lost 4 bases and J 3 bases, leaving 10 bases between the germline ends. From germline, CDR1 is SQVTM and CDR2 ANQGSEA. This CDR3 has 13 residues. The CDR3 here is CSVALAGKNIQYF. The CDR3 nucleotides are TGCAGCGTTGCCCTCGCGGGCAAAAACATTCAGTACTTC.

By share, this clonotype ranks as medium-sized (0.01 to 0.1%). J is TRBJ1-6 and V is TRBV7-3, with 7 bases lining up with TRBD1. Trimming at V came to 1 base and at J to 9 bases, leaving 6 bases not matched to a gene. Per the germline V gene, CDR1 is SGHTA and CDR2 is FQGTGA. CDR3 length: 15 residues. CDR3 nucleotides: TGTGCCAGCAGCTTAATAGGGGGCGGTGGTTCACCCCTCCACTTT. Its protein is CASSLIGGGGSPLHF.

The chain recombines TRBV2 with TRBJ1-1; 10 bases map to TRBD1. CDR1 is SNHLY and CDR2 is FYNNEI in the germline V gene. The CDR3 is 15 residues long. V was clipped by 8 bases and J by 5 bases; unmatched bases: 11. CDR3 protein: CASQIDRGRGTEAFF. For the CDR3, the DNA is TGTGCCAGCCAAATAGACAGGGGGCGAGGGACTGAAGCTTTCTTT.

This clonotype was seen ten or more times. V usage is TRBV4-3 and J usage is TRBJ2-7, with D perhaps TRBD2 (5 bases). V shed 4 bases and J shed 1 base, with 8 bases lying between them. The CDR3 loop spans 13 amino acids. Germline V gene lookup returns CDR1 LGHNA and CDR2 YSLEER. CDR3: CASSPGLSYEQYF. CDR3 in DNA: TGCGCCAGCAGCCCTGGACTGTCCTACGAGCAGTACTTC.

V gene TRBV6-6 combines with J gene TRBJ1-3, with unresolved D. This CDR3 is 12 amino acids long. Per germline, CDR1 MNHNY and CDR2 SVGAGI (reference sequence). V was pared by 3 bases and J by 8 bases, with 8 bases between. This chain's CDR3 is CASSYSGDTIYF. Written as DNA, the CDR3 is TGTGCCAGCAGTTATAGCGGGGACACCATATATTTT.

This clonotype was counted many times. V gene TRBV5-6 combines with J gene TRBJ2-5; D possibly matches TRBD1 or TRBD2 (6 bases each). Trimming pared 0 bases from V and 4 bases from J, leaving 13 bases between. CDR1 SGHDT and CDR2 YYEEEE come from the germline V gene. This CDR3 is 15 amino acids long. Here the CDR3 DNA reads TGTGCCAGCAGCTTGGGTATCGGGGGCGGAGAGACCCAGTACTTC. It translates to CASSLGIGGGETQYF.

The sample holds many counts of this clonotype. This chain joins TRBV2 and TRBJ1-6; weak D call: TRBD1 (5 bases). With 9 bases removed from V and 6 bases from J, the gap between germline ends came to 12 bases. Germline V CDR1 and CDR2: SNHLY, FYNNEI. The CDR3 has 13 amino acids. The CDR3 reads CASQGSGNSPLHF. As DNA, the CDR3 is TGTGCCAGTCAGGGAAGTGGTAATTCACCCCTCCACTTT.